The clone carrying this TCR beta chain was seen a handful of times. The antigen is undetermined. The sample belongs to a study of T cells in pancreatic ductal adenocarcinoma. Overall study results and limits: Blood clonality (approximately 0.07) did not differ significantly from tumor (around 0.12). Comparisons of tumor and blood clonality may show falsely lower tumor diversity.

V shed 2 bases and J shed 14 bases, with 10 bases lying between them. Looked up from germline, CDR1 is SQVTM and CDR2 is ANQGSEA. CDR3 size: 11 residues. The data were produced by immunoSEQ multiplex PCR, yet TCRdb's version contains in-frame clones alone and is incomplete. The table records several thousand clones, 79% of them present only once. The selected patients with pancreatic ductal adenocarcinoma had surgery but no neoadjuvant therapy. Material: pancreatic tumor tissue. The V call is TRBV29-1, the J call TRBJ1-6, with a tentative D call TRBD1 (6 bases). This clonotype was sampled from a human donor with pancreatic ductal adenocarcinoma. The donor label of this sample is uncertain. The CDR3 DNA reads TGCAGCGTTGAATCACAGGGTTCCCTCCACTTT. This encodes CSVESQGSLHF. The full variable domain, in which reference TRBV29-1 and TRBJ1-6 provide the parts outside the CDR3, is SAVISQKPSRDICQRGTSLTIQCQVDSQVTMMFWYRQQPGQSLTLIATANQGSEATYESGFVIDKFPISRPNLTFSTLTVSNMSPEDSSIYLCSVESQGSLHFGNGTRLTVT.